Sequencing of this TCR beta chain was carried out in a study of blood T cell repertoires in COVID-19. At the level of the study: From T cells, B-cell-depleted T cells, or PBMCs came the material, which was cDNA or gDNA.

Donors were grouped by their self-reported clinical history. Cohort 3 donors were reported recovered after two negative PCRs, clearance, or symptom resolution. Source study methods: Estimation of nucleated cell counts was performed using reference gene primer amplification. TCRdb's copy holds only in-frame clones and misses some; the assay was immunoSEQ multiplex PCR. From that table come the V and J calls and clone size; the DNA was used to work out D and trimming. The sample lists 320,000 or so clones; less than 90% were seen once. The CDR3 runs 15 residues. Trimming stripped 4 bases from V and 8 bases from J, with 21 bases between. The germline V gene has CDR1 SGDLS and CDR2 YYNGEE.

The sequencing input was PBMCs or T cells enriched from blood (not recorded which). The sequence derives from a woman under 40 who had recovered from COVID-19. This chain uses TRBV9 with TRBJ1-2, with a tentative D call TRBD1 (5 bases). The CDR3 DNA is TGTGCCAGCAGCCCTCAGGGATGGTCAGGGAGGGGCTACACCTTC. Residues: CASSPQGWSGRGYTF.